The text below deals with one TCR beta chain. Its antigen is not identified. The V end was cut by 5 bases, the J end by 6 bases, with 34 bases between. The germline V gene has CDR1 SEHNR and CDR2 FQNEAQ (reference sequence). This CDR3 has 20 residues. Using a J-beta primer mix together with a sample-barcoded 5' primer, a second PCR was run for about 6 to 11 cycles. TCRdb processed the 5' RACE reads anew with MiXCR; each CDR3 protein has one entry. The profile shows 1.8 million or so distinct CDR3 sequences, about 39% of them singletons. This sample stems from a study of blood T cells in healthy people across ages. A minimum of 6 micrograms of total RNA was extracted per sample. Findings of the study overall: Aged donors had fewer naive CD4+ cells and lower diversity than long-lived donors. Diversity of TCR beta correlated strongly with naive T cell percentage.

The receptor was derived from a human donor in good health. The chain couples TRBV7-9 to TRBJ1-1; TRBD1 is a possible D gene (6 bases). The specimen sequenced was blood. CDR3 residues: CASSNPRQTGLDLGIAEAFF. Written as DNA, the CDR3 is TGTGCCAGCAGCAACCCCCGACAGACAGGACTAGATCTTGGTATCGCTGAAGCTTTCTTT.